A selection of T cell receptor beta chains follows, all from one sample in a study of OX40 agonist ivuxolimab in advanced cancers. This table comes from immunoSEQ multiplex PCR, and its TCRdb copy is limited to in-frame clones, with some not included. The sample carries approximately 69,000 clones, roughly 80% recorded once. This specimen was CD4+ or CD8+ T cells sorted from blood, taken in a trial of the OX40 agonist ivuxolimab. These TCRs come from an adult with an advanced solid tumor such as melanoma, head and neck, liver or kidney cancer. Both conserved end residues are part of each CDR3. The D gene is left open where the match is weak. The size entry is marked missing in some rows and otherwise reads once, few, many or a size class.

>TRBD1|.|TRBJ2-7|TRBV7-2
TGTGCCAGCAGCGTAGCTCTCCGGGACAGGGTATCCTACGAGCAGTACTTC
CASSVALRDRVSYEQYF
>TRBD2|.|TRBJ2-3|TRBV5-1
TGCGCCAGCAGCTGGCCTGCGGGGGGGGAGACAGATACGCAGTATTTT
CASSWPAGGETDTQYF
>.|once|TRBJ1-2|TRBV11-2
TGTGCCAGCAGCTTAGACGCCGGGACGGACTATGGCTACACCTTC
CASSLDAGTDYGYTF
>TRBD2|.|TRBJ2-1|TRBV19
TGTGCCAGTAGTCGGCAAGCGGGGGGTTACTATCATGAGCAGTTCTTC
CASSRQAGGYYHEQFF
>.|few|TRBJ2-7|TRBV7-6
TGTGCCAGCGGCGGCGGCTCTGGTTCCGAGCAGTACTTC
CASGGGSGSEQYF
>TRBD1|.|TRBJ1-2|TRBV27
TGTGCCAGCAGTCCTCAGGGGGCGCGTGGCTACACCTTC
CASSPQGARGYTF
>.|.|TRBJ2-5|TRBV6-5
TGTGCCAGCAGTTACTCCACTGCGGGTACCCAGTACTTC
CASSYSTAGTQYF
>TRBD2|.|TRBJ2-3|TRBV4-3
TGCGCCAGCAGCCAAGAAGGACTAGCGGGCGCCAGCCCAGATACGCAGTATTTT
CASSQEGLAGASPDTQYF
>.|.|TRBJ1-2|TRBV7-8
TGTGCCAGCAGCTTAGTTTCAGGCCCTAACTATGGCTACACCTTC
CASSLVSGPNYGYTF
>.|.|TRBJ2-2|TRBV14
TGTGCCAGCAGCCCTTTAAACACCGGGGAGCTGTTTTTT
CASSPLNTGELFF
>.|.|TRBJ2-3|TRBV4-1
TGCGCCAGCAGCCCCCGTGGGCGGGTCACAGATACGCAGTATTTT
CASSPRGRVTDTQYF
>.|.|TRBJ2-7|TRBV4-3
TGCGCCAGCAGCCTTGTAGGGGGGGGCCCCTACGAGCAGTACTTC
CASSLVGGGPYEQYF
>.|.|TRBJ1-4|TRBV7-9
TGTGCCAGCAGCCCCAGCGGGGCGCGTAATGAAAAACTGTTTTTT
CASSPSGARNEKLFF
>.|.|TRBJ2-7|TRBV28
TGTGCCACCAGAGGGACGGATCCCTACGAGCAGTACTTC
CATRGTDPYEQYF
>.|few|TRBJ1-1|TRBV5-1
TGCGCCAGCAGCTTGGCCGGCAGGGGAGACACTGAAGCTTTCTTT
CASSLAGRGDTEAFF
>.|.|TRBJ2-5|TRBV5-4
TGTGCCAGCAGCGTTCAGGGGTACCAAGAGACCCAGTACTTC
CASSVQGYQETQYF
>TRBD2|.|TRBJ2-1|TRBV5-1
TGCGCCAGCAGCCTGGTCGGGGGGAATGAGCAGTTCTTC
CASSLVGGNEQFF
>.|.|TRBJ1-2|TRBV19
TGTGCCAGTAGCACCCCTCAAACGGTCTATGGCTACACCTTC
CASSTPQTVYGYTF
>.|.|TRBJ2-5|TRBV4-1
TGCGCCAGCAGCCAAGGGCGGGAAATAGAGACCCAGTACTTC
CASSQGREIETQYF
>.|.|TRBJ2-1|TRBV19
TGTGCCAGTAGTCCCACGGGGAGAGGCAATGAGCAGTTCTTC
CASSPTGRGNEQFF
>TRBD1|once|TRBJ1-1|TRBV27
TGTGCCAGCAGTTTCTCACCCCGGGACAGGGCGACTTTT
CASSFSPRDRATF
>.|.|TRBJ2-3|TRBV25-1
TGTGCCAGCAGCCCCACAGGGAGGATCACAGATACGCAGTATTTT
CASSPTGRITDTQYF
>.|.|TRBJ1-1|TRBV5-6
TGTGCCAGCAGTCGGAGAGGGGGTACTGAAGCTTTCTTT
CASSRRGGTEAFF
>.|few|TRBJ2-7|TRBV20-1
TGCAGTGCTAGTCAGGGAAACGAGCAGTACTTC
CSASQGNEQYF
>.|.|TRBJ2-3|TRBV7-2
TGTGCCAGCAGCTTAGCGGGGGGCGTGGATACGCAGTATTTT
CASSLAGGVDTQYF
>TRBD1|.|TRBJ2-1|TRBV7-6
TGTGCCAGCAGCTTAGTGGCAGGGGGCAATGAGCAGTTCTTC
CASSLVAGGNEQFF
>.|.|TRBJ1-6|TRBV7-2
TGTGCCAGCAGAACAGGCGGCTCACCCCTCCACTTT
CASRTGGSPLHF
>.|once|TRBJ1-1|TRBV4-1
TGCGCCAGCAGCCAAGATGGGGCGGGGACGAACACTGAAGCTTTCTTT
CASSQDGAGTNTEAFF
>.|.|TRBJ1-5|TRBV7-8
TGTGCCAGCAGCTTAGTCAGGGGCTATCAGCCCCAGCATTTT
CASSLVRGYQPQHF
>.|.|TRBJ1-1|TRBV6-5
TGTGCCAGCAGTCGGCTTGTTTACACTGAAGCTTTCTTT
CASSRLVYTEAFF
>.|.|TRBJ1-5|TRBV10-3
TGTGCCATCACCCCCTGTGGAAAGGGTCGAAGGATGACTAGGCAATCAGCCCCAGCATTT
CAITPCGKGRRMTRQSAPAF
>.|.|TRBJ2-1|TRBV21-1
TGTGCCAGCAGCCACCGGGACAGGGGTGACTTGGAGCAGTTCTTC
CASSHRDRGDLEQFF
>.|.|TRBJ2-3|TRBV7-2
TGTGCCAGCACCTTCGATAGATACACGCAGTATTTT
CASTFDRYTQYF
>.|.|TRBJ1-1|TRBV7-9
TGTGCCAGCAGCCGAGGGGAAACAATGAACACTGAAGCTTTCTTT
CASSRGETMNTEAFF
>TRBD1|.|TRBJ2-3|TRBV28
TGTGCCAGCAGGGGGGTCGGGACAGGGGAGTTAGATACGCAGTATTTT
CASRGVGTGELDTQYF
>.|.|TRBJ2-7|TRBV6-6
TGTGCCAGCAGTTACTCCCCCGACAGGACTAACGAGCAGTACTTC
CASSYSPDRTNEQYF
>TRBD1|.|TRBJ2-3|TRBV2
TGTGCCAGCAAGACAGGGCCTAGCACAGATACGCAGTATTTT
CASKTGPSTDTQYF
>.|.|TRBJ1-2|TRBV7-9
TGTGCCAGCAGCCTGGAATCATCTCTCGGAGGCTACACCTTC
CASSLESSLGGYTF
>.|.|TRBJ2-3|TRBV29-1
TGCAGCGTTGCACTAGACACAGATACGCAGTATTTT
CSVALDTDTQYF
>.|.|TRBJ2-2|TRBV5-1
TGCGCCAGCAGCTTGGTACCAGGGTCCGGGGAGCTGTTTTTT
CASSLVPGSGELFF
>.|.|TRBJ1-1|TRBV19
TGTGCCAGTAGCCTATTAGGTATTGAAGCTTTCTTT
CASSLLGIEAFF